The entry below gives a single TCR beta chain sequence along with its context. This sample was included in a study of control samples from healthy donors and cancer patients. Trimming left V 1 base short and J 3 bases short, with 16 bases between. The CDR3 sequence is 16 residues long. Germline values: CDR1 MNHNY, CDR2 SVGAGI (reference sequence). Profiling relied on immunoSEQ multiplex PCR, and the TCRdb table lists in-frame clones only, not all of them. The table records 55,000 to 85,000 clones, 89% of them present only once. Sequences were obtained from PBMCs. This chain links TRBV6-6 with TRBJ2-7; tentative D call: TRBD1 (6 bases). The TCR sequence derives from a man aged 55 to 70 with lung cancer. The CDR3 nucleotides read TGTGCCAGCAGTTACTGGTCCGGGACAACAGTCTACGAGCAGTACTTC. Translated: CASSYWSGTTVYEQYF.